This T cell receptor (beta chain) was recorded in a study of control samples from healthy donors and cancer patients. Profiling relied on immunoSEQ multiplex PCR, and the TCRdb table lists in-frame clones only, not all of them. Of about 100,000 clones in the sample, roughly nine tenths were seen once. Trimming removed 4 bases from V and 9 bases from J, with 24 bases in between. Germline assignment: CDR1 SEHNR and CDR2 FQNEAQ (reference sequence). This CDR3 contains 17 residues. Source material: blood. This receptor was identified in a woman between 45 and 65 years old in good health. The chain employs TRBV7-9 and TRBJ2-2, with D possibly TRBD2 on 7 matching bases. The CDR3 nucleotides are TGTGCCAGCAGCTCCGCGGAGGGCGGGGGCTCTGCCAGGGAGCTGTTTTTT. It yields the protein CASSSAEGGGSARELFF.